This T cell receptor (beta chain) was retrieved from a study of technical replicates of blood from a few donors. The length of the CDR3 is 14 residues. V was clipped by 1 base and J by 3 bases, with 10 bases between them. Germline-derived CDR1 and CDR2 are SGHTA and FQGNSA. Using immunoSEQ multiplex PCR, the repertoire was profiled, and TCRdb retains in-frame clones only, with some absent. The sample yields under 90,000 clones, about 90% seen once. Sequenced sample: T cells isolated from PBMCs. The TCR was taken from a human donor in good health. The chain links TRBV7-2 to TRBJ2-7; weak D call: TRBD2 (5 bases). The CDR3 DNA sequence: TGTGCCAGCAGCTTAGGGCTAGCCAACTACGAGCAGTACTTC. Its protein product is CASSLGLANYEQYF.